This TCR beta chain was sequenced during a study of low-dose radiotherapy and immunotherapy resistance in tumors. Turning to the study itself: The schedule for Cohort 2 used 1 Gy per fraction every two weeks, which added up to 13 Gy over 26 weeks. Intravenous cyclophosphamide 200 mg/m2 was given every two weeks, one day before radiation and immunotherapy. Alpha and beta chains were covered, as first-strand cDNA relied on TRAV- and TRBV-specific primers.

With a V-primer adapter and a constant-region primer, TCRs were amplified for 20 PCR cycles. TCRdb ran MiXCR on the reads and lists one entry per CDR3 protein. The sample gives tens of thousands of distinct CDR3 sequences, about 12% of which show up once; roughly 6.4% is in the top ten. This clonotype appeared many times. Time point indicated: before trial treatment. This TCR derives from a female donor with ovarian cancer. The source was PBMCs, collected before treatment.

CDR3 loop: CASSDPPLEHTQYF. In nucleotides, the CDR3 is TGTGCCAGCAGTGATCCGCCCCTAGAGCATACGCAGTATTTT. The V and J genes are TRBV6-1 and TRBJ2-3, with D unresolved. The CDR3 is made up of 14 amino acids. Germline CDR1 reads MNHNS; CDR2 reads SASEGT. V was pared by 3 bases and J by 7 bases, with 14 bases between.